The rows below give T cell receptor beta chains drawn from one sample of a study of T cell responses to AZD1222 COVID-19 vaccine. Some clones are missing from TCRdb's copy, which holds only in-frame ones; the method was immunoSEQ multiplex PCR. Seen here are about 180,000 clones, about 91% observed once, and the top ten hold 7.7%. This material consisted of peripheral blood, taken on day 0 of AZD1222 vaccination. Every receptor here comes from an adult in good health. The CDR3 runs from the conserved cysteine through the conserved F or W. The D gene is left open where the match is weak. Size is omitted from some rows. Given values are once, few, many or a class for expanded clones.

>TRBD1|.|TRBJ1-4|TRBV5-1
TGCGCCAGCAGCTTGGCCGGGACAGGGGGCGCCCATAATGAAAAACTGTTTTTT
CASSLAGTGGAHNEKLFF
>.|.|TRBJ1-4|TRBV3-1/TRBV3-2
TGTGCCAGCAGCCCCTTTCCCCTAAGGAAAAATGAAAAACTGTTTTTT
CASSPFPLRKNEKLFF
>TRBD1|once|TRBJ1-1|TRBV4-1
TGCGCCAGCAGCCAAGGCCTCGGGACAGGGGCTCCTGAAGCTTTCTTT
CASSQGLGTGAPEAFF
>.|few|TRBJ2-7|TRBV5-6
TGTGCCAGCAGCTGGGAGGAGAGCTACGAGCAGTACTTC
CASSWEESYEQYF
>.|.|TRBJ2-7|TRBV5-6
TGTGCCAGCAGCTTACCCTACGAGCAGTACTTC
CASSLPYEQYF
>.|.|TRBJ2-5|TRBV21-1
TGTGCCAGCATTGCCCTCGCCGGGGGGCAAACGGAAGAGACCCAGTACTTC
CASIALAGGQTEETQYF
>TRBD2|.|TRBJ2-3|TRBV2
TGTGCCAGCTCTGAAGACCGGGGGGGAGGCACAGATACGCAGTATTTT
CASSEDRGGGTDTQYF
>.|.|TRBJ1-1|TRBV19
TGTGCCAGTAGTACCACCGGGCTCGACACTGAAGCTTTCTTT
CASSTTGLDTEAFF
>.|.|TRBJ2-3|TRBV7-3
TGTGCCAGCAGTTCTGGTGGCACAGATACGCAGTATTTT
CASSSGGTDTQYF
>TRBD2|.|TRBJ2-5|TRBV7-6
TGTGCCAGCAGCCCCCTCGGGGGGGAGACCCAGTACTTC
CASSPLGGETQYF
>.|.|TRBJ1-5|TRBV15
TGTGCCACCAGCAGAGAGGCAGGTCTCAATCAGCCCCAGCATTTT
CATSREAGLNQPQHF
>TRBD1|.|TRBJ2-2|TRBV5-6
TGTGCCAGCAGCGGCCGGGAAGGACAGGGTAAACCGAACACCGGGGAGCTGTTTTTT
CASSGREGQGKPNTGELFF
>.|.|TRBJ2-6|TRBV7-3
TGTGCCAGCAGCTTAGGGCAATCTGGGGCCAACGTCCTGACTTTC
CASSLGQSGANVLTF
>TRBD2|.|TRBJ2-1|TRBV10-3
TGTGCCATCAGGAAGGCGGGGGGGCTTCTAGGTGAGCAGTTCTTC
CAIRKAGGLLGEQFF
>.|.|TRBJ1-1|TRBV5-1
TGCGCCAGCAGCTTTCGGAGGGAGACCTTTGGTGAAGCTTTCTTT
CASSFRRETFGEAFF
>.|.|TRBJ2-7|TRBV4-1
TGCGCCAGCAGCCAAAACCAAGCCTACGAGCAGTACTTC
CASSQNQAYEQYF
>.|once|TRBJ2-5|TRBV19
TGTGCCAGTAGTATAGGGGGGCGGGGGACCCAGTACTTC
CASSIGGRGTQYF
>.|.|TRBJ1-4|TRBV14
TGTGCCAGCAGCCATGCCGGGACCTCCACCGAAAAACTGTTTTTT
CASSHAGTSTEKLFF
>.|.|TRBJ1-2|TRBV7-9
TGTGCCAGCAGTCCTATAGGACGGAACTATGGCTACACCTTC
CASSPIGRNYGYTF
>TRBD1|.|TRBJ2-3|TRBV18
TGTGCCAGCTCACCCGGGACAGGGATGACAGATACGCAGTATTTT
CASSPGTGMTDTQYF
>.|.|TRBJ1-5|TRBV19
TGTGCCAGTAGTATAAAGGGGTCAGGGAAAAGGGATGGCAATCAGCCCCAGCATTTT
CASSIKGSGKRDGNQPQHF
>.|.|TRBJ2-5|TRBV9
TGTGCCAGCAGCGTAGCTGGGGGGGCAGAGACCCAGTACTTC
CASSVAGGAETQYF
>TRBD1|once|TRBJ1-2|TRBV18
TGTGCCAGCTCACCACTCGACAGGGGAGACTATGGCTACACCTTC
CASSPLDRGDYGYTF
>.|.|TRBJ1-2|TRBV10-3
TGTGCCATCAGCCCCACAGGGTCGGGCGGCTACACCTTC
CAISPTGSGGYTF
>.|.|TRBJ2-7|TRBV19
TGTGCCAGTAGTACGAAACTAGGCCCGAATGCCTACGAGCAGTACTTC
CASSTKLGPNAYEQYF